The text below deals with one T cell receptor beta chain. This clonotype was seen a few times. This receptor's antigen is unknown. Base qualities are not at hand, and no much larger clone is one base apart. V lost 6 bases and J lost 3 bases, and the count of bases not matched to a germline gene is 12. There are 17 amino acids in the CDR3, from cysteine to phenylalanine inclusive. Only the CDR3 DNA is retained, 51 bases long and in frame from the first base. The germline V gene yields MNHEY for CDR1 and SVGEGT for CDR2. Receptor libraries were prepared by RT-PCR. Sequencing was performed on an Illumina HiSeq 2500. TCRdb passed the public sequencing reads through fastp at Q25 and MiXCR, retaining productive beta sequences. Each entry is one CDR3 protein sequence, shown with its most common DNA and genes. For this sample there are roughly 620,000 distinct CDR3 sequences; approximately 10% appear just once. Of the sample, approximately 11% falls within the top ten clones.

The data were obtained in a study of response to subunit inactivated influenza vaccine (dated 2018 in TCRdb). Regarding the research as a whole: The study used deep quantitative T cell receptor repertoire profiling to track responses to a trivalent subunit inactivated influenza vaccine.

Findings and caveats that apply to the study as a whole: According to the authors, only a limited number of new T cells may be recruited by each seasonal influenza vaccination.

These same data were also listed under a study on T cells expressing NK-cell markers. The second study also describes: TCR beta cDNA libraries were made by 5'RACE template switching that added a universal primer site and unique molecular identifiers. In sorted CD3+CD56+NKG2C+, CD3+CD56+NKG2C- and CD3+CD56-NKG2C+ T-cell subsets from several donors, TCR beta-chain repertoires were profiled. Seven of the eight sequenced donors were HCMV-seropositive and one was HCMV-seronegative. In several experiments an anti-gammadeltaTCR antibody was added to restrict sorting to alphabetaTCR-expressing T cells. In six donors, the dominant CD3+CD56+NKG2C+ clonotypes were among the top 10 CD8+ clonotypes and accounted for about 1.0-7.5% of CD8+ T cells. Those dominant clonotypes were again the most abundant among CD3+CD56-NKG2C+ cells in a few donors, at about 25-60.1%. Whether the expanded NKG2C-expressing T cell clones were specific for HCMV antigens remained unclear. The study sequenced eight donors, all healthy volunteers chosen at random: three men and five women. To determine HCMV serostatus, a commercial ELISA kit was used to detect HCMV-specific IgG in serum. Ficoll density gradient centrifugation was used to isolate peripheral blood mononuclear cells from blood. For roughly six donors, bulk peripheral blood T-cell repertoires were additionally sequenced from unsorted PBMC. cDNA synthesis was primed from the TCR beta constant segment and was followed by two successive PCR amplification steps. Illumina HiSeq 2000/2500, MiSeq or NextSeq was used to sequence libraries as 2 x 150 bp reads. Reads were demultiplexed and grouped by UMI with MIGEC, and clonotypes were assembled and quantified with MiTCR. To exclude erroneous sequences, only TCR cDNA sequences supported by at least two reads were retained. Downstream repertoire analysis used the tcR package, and clonotypes were matched across fractions by CDR3 nucleotide sequence plus V segment. VDJmatch was used to annotate antigen specificity against VDJdb, with one amino acid substitution in CDR3 allowed.

Here the chain combines TRBV6-2 or TRBV6-3 and TRBJ1-5; 9 central nucleotides agree with TRBD1. This clonotype was sampled from a man in his forties or fifties who received an inactivated influenza vaccine. Donor details come from another sample of the same person, matched by shared clones. Sequenced material: PBMCs from blood, taken on the day of vaccination. CDR3 protein: CASSHSTGQGANQPQHF. The bases are TGTGCCAGCAGCCATTCAACGGGACAGGGAGCCAATCAGCCCCAGCATTTT.